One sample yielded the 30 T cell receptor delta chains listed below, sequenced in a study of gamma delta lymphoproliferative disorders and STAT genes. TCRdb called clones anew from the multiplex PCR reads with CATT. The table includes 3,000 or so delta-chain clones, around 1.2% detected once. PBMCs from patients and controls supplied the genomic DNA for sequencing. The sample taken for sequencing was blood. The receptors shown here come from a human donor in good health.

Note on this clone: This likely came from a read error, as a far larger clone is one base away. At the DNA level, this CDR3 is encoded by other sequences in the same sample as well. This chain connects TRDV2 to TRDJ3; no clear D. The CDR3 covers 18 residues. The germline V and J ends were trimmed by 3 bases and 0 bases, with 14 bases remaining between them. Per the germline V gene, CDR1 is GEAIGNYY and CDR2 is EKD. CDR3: CACDLRRSSSWDTRQMFF. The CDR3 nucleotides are TGTGCCTGTGACCTACGTCGATCAAGCTCCTGGGACACCCGACAGATGTTTTTC.

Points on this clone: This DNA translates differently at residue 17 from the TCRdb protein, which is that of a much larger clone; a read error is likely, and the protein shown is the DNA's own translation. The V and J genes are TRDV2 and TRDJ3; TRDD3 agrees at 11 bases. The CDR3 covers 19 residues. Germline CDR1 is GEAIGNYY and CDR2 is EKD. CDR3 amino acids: CACDKLGDRTPWDTRQIFF. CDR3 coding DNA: TGTGCCTGTGACAAACTGGGGGATAGAACCCCCTGGGACACCCGACAGATATTTTTC.

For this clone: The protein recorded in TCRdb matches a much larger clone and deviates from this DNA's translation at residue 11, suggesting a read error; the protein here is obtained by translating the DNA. CDR3 sequence (DNA): TGTGCCTGTGACCCTCTGGGGAAAAGGGACGCCGATAAACTCATCTTT. This encodes CACDPLGKRDADKLIF. This sequence joins TRDV2 and TRDJ1; D may be TRDD3 (6 bases). V lost 3 bases and J lost 3, with 19 bases in between. The CDR3 spans 16 residues. Germline V gives CDR1 GEAIGNYY, CDR2 EKD.

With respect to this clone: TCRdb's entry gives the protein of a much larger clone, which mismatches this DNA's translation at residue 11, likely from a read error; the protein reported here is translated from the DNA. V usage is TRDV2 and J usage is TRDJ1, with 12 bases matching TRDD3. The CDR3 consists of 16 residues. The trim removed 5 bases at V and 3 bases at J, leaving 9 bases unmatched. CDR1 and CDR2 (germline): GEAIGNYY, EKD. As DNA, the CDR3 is TGTGCCTGTGTTGCTCTGGGGGATACGGGCCCCGATAAACTCATCTTT. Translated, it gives CACVALGDTGPDKLIF.

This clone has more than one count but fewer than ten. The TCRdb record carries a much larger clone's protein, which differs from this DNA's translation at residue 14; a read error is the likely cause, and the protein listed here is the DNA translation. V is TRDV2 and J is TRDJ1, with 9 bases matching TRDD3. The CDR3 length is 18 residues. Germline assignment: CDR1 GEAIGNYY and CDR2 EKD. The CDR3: CACDPLQSGDTFTEKLIF. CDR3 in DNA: TGTGCCTGTGACCCCCTCCAGTCGGGGGATACTTTCACCGAAAAACTCATCTTT.

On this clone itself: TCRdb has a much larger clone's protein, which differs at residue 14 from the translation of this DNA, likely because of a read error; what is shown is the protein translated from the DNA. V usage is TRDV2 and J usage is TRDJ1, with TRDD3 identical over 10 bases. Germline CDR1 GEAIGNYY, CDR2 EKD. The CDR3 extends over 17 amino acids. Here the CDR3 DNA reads TGTGCCTGTGACACCCTACTGGGGGATCCGTACACCGATGAACTCATCTTT. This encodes CACDTLLGDPYTDELIF.

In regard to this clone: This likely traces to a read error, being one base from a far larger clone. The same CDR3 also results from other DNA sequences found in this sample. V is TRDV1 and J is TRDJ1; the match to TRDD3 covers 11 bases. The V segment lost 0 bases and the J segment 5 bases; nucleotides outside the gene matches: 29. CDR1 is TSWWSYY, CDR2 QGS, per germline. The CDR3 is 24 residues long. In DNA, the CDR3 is TGTGCTCTTGGGGAACTCCCTATTTCCTACAGGCTTAGTAGTACTGGGGGATATGGGGATAAACTCATCTTT. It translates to CALGELPISYRLSSTGGYGDKLIF.

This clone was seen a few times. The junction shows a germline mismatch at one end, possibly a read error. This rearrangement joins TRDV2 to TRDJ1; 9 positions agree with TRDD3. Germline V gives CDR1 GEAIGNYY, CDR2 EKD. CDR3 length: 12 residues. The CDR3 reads CSGDTGADKLIF. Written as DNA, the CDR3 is TGCTCTGGGGATACGGGCGCCGATAAACTCATCTTT.

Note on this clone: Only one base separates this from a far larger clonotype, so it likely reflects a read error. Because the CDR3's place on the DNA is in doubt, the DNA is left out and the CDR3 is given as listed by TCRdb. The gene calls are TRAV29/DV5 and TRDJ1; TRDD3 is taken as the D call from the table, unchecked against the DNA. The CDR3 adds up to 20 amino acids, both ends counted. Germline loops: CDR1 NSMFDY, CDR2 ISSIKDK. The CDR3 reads CSVLLCSKRRGDSYTDKLIF.

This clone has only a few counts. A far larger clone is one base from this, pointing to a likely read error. The CDR3 region has the DNA TGTGCCTGTGATGTACCGGGGGATACCCCCGATAAACTCATCTTT. Translation gives CACDVPGDTPDKLIF. V gene TRDV2 combines with J gene TRDJ1; 9 bases map to TRDD3. This CDR3 comprises 15 residues. V shed 4 bases, J shed 3 bases, and the junction held 8 bases outside the gene matches. Germline lookup yields CDR1 GEAIGNYY and CDR2 EKD.

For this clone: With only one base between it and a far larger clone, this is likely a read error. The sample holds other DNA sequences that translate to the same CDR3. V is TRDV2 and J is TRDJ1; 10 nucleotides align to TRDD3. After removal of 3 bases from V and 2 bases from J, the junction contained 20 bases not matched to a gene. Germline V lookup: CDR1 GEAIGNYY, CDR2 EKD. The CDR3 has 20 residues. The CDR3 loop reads CACDPLPLSGGYGETDKLIF. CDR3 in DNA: TGTGCCTGTGACCCGCTGCCACTTTCTGGGGGATATGGCGAGACCGATAAACTCATCTTT.

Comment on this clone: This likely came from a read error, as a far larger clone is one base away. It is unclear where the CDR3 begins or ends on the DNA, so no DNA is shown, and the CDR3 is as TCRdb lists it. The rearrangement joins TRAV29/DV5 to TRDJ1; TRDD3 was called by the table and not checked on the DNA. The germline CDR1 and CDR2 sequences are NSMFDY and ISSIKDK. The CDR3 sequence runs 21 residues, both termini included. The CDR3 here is CSVLLCSKCGRRGYNTDKLIF.

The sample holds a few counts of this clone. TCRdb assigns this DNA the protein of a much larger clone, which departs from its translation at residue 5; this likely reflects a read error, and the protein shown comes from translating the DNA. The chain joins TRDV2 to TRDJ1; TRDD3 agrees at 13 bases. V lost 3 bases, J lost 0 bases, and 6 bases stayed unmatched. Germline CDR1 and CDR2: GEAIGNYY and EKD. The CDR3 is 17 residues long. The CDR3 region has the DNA TGTGCCTGTGACCTACTGGGGGATACGAGAGACACCGATAAACTCATCTTT. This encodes CACDLLGDTRDTDKLIF.

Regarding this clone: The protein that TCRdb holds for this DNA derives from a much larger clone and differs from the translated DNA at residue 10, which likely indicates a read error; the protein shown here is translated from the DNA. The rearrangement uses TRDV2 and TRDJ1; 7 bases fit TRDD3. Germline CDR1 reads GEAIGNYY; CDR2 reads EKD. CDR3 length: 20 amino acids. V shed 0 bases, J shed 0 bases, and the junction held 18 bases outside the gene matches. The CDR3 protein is CACDTVRLGGTWGYTDKLIF. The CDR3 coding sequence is TGTGCCTGTGACACCGTACGGCTGGGGGGTACTTGGGGGTACACCGATAAACTCATCTTT.

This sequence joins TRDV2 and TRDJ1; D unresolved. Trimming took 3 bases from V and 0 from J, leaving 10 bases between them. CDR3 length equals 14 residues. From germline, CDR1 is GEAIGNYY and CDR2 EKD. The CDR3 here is CACDPITNTDKLIF. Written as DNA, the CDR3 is TGTGCCTGTGACCCTATTACCAACACCGATAAACTCATCTTT.

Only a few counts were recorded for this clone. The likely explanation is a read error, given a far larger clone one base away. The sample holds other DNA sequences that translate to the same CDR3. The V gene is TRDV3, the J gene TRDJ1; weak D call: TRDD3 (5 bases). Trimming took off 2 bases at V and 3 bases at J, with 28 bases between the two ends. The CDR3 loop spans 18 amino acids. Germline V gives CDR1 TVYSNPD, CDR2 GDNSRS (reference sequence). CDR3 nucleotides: TGTGCCTTTCCCGTGTTCGCCTCCTTTAGCTGGGACGCCGATAAACTCATCTTT. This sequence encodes CAFPVFASFSWDADKLIF.

CDR3 in DNA: TGTGCTCTTGGGGAACGGAGGGGGGATACGTTTGGTGCCGATAAACTCATCTTT. This translates into CALGERRGDTFGADKLIF. The J gene was identified as TRDJ1, and no V gene was called; TRDD3, the D gene given by the table, was not confirmed from the DNA. The CDR3 has 18 residues.

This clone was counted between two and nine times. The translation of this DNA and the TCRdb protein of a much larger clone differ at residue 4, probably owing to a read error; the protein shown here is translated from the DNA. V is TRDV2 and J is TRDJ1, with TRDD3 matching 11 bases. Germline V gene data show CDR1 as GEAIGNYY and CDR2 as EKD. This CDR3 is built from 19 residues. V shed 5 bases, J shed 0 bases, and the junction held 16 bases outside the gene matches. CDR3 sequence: CACGPLSVLGDMDTDKLIF. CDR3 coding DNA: TGTGCCTGTGGCCCCCTCTCCGTACTGGGGGATATGGACACCGATAAACTCATCTTT.

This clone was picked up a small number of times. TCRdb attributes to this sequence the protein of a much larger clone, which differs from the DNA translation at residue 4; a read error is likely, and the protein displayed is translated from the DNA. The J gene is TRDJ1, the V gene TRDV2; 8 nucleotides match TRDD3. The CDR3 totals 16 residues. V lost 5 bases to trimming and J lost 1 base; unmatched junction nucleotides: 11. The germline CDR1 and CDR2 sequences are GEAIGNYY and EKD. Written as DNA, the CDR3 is TGTGCCTGTGTCAGCGTTGGGGGATCTTTCACCGATAAACTCATCTTT. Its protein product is CACVSVGGSFTDKLIF.

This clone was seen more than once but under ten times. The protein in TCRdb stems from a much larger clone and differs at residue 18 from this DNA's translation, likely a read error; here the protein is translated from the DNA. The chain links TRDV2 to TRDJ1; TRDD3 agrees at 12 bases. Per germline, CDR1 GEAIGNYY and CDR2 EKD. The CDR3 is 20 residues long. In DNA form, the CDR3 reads TGTGCCTGTGACCCGCTGCCACTTTCTGGGGGATACGGCGAGACCGATAAATTCATCTTT. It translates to CACDPLPLSGGYGETDKFIF.

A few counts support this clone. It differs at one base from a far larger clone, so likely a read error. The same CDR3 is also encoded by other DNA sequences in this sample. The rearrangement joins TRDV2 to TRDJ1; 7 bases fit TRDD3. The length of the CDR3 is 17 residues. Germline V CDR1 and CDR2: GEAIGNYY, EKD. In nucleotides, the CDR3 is TGTGCCTGTGACGAGATAGGGGGATCCCTGTACACTGATAAACTCATCTTT. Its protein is CACDEIGGSLYTDKLIF.

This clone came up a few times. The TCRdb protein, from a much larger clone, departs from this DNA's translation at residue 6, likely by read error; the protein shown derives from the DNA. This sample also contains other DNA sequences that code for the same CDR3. The CDR3 DNA reads TGTGCCTGTGACACCGTCGGGGGCAGCTCCTGGGACACCCGACAGATGTTTTTC. Its protein is CACDTVGGSSWDTRQMFF. The gene calls are TRDV2 and TRDJ3, with D tentatively TRDD3 (5 bases). Germline V lookup: CDR1 GEAIGNYY, CDR2 EKD. V was shortened by 0 bases and J by 0 bases, with 11 bases between the two germline ends. The CDR3 is 18 residues long.

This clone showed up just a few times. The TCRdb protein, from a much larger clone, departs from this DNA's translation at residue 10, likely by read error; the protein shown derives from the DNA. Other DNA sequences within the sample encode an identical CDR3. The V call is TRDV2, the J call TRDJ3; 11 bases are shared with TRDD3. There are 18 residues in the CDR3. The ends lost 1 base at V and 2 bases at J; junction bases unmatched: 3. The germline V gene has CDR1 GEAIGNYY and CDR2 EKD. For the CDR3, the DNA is TGTGCCTGTGACACTGGGGGATACGGCCCCTGGGACACCCGACAGATGTTTTTC. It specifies CACDTGGYGPWDTRQMFF.

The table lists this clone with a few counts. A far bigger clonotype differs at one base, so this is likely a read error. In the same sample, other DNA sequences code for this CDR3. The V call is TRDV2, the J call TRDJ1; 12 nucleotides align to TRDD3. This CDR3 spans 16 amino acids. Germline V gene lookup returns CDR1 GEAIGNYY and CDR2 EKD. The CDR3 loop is CACVALGDTGADKLIF. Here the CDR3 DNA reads TGTGCCTGTGTTGCTCTGGGGGATACGGGCGCCGATAAACTCATCTTC.

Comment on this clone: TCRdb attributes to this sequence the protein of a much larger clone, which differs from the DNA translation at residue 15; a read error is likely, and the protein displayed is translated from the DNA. DNA of the CDR3: TGTGCCTGTGACACCGTGGGGGATATACATAACACCGATAAACCCATCTTT. Translated: CACDTVGDIHNTDKPIF. V is TRDV2 and J is TRDJ1; 9 bases align to TRDD3. Germline CDR1 GEAIGNYY, CDR2 EKD. The CDR3 contains 17 residues.

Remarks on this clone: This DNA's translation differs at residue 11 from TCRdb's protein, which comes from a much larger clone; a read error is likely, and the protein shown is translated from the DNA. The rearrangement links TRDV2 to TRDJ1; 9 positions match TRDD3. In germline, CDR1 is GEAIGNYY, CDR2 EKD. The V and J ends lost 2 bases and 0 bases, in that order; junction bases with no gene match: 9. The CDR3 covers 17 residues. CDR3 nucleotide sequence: TGTGCCTGTGACAGACTGGGGGAGGCCCGGCACACCGATAAACTCATCTTT. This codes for CACDRLGEARHTDKLIF.

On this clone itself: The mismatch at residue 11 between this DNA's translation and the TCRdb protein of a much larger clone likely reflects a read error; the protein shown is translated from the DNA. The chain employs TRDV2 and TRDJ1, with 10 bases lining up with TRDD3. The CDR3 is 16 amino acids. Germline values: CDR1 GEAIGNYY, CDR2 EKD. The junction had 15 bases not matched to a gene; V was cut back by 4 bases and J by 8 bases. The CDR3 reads CACDRVGGGYTSKLIF. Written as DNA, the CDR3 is TGTGCCTGTGATCGTGTCGGTGGGGGATACACGTCAAAACTCATCTTT.

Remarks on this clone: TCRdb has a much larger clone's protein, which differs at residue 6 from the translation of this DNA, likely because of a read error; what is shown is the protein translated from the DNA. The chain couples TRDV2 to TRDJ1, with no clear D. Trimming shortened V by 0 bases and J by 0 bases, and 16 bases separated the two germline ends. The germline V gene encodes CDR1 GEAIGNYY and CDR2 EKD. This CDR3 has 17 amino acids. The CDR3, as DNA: TGTGCCTGTGACACCTTTACTTTTAGAATCAACACCGATAAACTCATCTTT. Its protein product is CACDTFTFRINTDKLIF.

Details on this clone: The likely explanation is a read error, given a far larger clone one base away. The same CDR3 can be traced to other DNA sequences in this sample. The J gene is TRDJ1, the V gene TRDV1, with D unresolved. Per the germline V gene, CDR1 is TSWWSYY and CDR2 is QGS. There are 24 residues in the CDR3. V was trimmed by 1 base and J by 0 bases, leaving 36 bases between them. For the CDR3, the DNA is TGTGCTCTTGGGGAACGAACTTATTATTCTTACGCCCCAACGGGGCTTTCGGACACCGATAAACTCATCTTT. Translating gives CALGERTYYSYAPTGLSDTDKLIF.

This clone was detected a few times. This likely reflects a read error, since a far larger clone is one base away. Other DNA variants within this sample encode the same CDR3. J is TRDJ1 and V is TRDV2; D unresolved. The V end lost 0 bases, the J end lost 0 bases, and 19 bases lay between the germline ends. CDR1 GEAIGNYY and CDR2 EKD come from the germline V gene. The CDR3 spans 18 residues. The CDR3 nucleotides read TGTGCCTGTGACACCTTAGTGGGCCTGAGCTCTTACACCGATAAACTCATCTTT. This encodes CACDTLVGLSSYTDKLIF.